This T cell receptor beta chain was identified during a study of T cell responses to AZD1222 COVID-19 vaccine. General observations from the study: Among AZD1222 vaccinees, only 5 to 7 were seropositive at baseline. Unmutated variant regions are reportedly the target of nearly half of TCRs that are spike-specific. Possibly, clonal diversity was underestimated; donors were largely white British and included more females.

To note about this clone: Its matching antigen is unknown.

Germline V CDR1 and CDR2: SGHTA, FQGNSA. This CDR3 has 18 residues. Germline trimming cut 1 base from V and 4 bases from J; bases unmatched to any gene: 12. Here immunoSEQ multiplex PCR was the method, and the copy in TCRdb shows in-frame clones only, minus some. The sample has hundreds of thousands of clones; 94% are singletons. The TCR was taken from an adult who received the AZD1222 COVID-19 vaccine. Source: peripheral blood, taken 28 days after the second AZD1222 dose. The V gene is TRBV7-2, the J gene TRBJ2-2; 7 nucleotides match TRBD2. Here the CDR3 DNA reads TGTGCCAGCAGCTTAGTCGGTGGGAGAGCGGGGAGCACCGGGGAGCTGTTTTTT. This gives the protein CASSLVGGRAGSTGELFF.